This TCR beta chain is drawn from a study of shared clonotypes between healthy human individuals. Method: immunoSEQ multiplex PCR; TCRdb's copy keeps in-frame clones and lacks some. The table has some 2.1 million clones, 90% to 95% seen once. This CDR3 contains 14 residues. Germline V gene data show CDR1 as MNHEY and CDR2 as SVGAGI. Trimming removed 8 bases from V and 4 bases from J; junction bases left unmatched: 10. The clonotype comes from a man aged 18 to 29 in good health. Specimen: naive CD4+ T cells sorted from blood. The subset denotes: CD45RA+ positively selected. V is TRBV6-5 and J is TRBJ2-7, with 8 bases fitting TRBD1. CDR3 region: CASQSYRGVYEQYF. CDR3 sequence (DNA): TGTGCCAGCCAATCGTACAGGGGGGTTTACGAGCAGTACTTC.